This T cell receptor beta chain emerged from a study of T cell responses to AZD1222 COVID-19 vaccine. The assay was immunoSEQ multiplex PCR, and TCRdb's table has in-frame clones only and misses some. The sample records around 270,000 clones, 85% to 95% being singletons. This CDR3 is built from 12 residues. Trimming removed 7 bases at V and 1 base at J, with 6 bases between. Germline lookup yields CDR1 SGDLS and CDR2 YYNGEE. The clonotype originates from an adult who received the AZD1222 COVID-19 vaccine. The rearrangement joins TRBV9 to TRBJ1-3; D call uncertain. The source was peripheral blood, collected 28 days after the second AZD1222 dose. The CDR3 loop reads CASEGSGNTIYF. The CDR3 region has the DNA TGTGCCAGCGAGGGATCTGGAAACACCATATATTTT. Filled out from reference TRBV9 and TRBJ1-3, the complete variable domain reads DSGVTQTPKHLITATGQRVTLRCSPRSGDLSVYWYQQSLDQGLQFLIQYYNGEERAKGNILERFSAQQFPDLHSELNLSSLELGDSALYFCASEGSGNTIYFGEGSWLTVV.